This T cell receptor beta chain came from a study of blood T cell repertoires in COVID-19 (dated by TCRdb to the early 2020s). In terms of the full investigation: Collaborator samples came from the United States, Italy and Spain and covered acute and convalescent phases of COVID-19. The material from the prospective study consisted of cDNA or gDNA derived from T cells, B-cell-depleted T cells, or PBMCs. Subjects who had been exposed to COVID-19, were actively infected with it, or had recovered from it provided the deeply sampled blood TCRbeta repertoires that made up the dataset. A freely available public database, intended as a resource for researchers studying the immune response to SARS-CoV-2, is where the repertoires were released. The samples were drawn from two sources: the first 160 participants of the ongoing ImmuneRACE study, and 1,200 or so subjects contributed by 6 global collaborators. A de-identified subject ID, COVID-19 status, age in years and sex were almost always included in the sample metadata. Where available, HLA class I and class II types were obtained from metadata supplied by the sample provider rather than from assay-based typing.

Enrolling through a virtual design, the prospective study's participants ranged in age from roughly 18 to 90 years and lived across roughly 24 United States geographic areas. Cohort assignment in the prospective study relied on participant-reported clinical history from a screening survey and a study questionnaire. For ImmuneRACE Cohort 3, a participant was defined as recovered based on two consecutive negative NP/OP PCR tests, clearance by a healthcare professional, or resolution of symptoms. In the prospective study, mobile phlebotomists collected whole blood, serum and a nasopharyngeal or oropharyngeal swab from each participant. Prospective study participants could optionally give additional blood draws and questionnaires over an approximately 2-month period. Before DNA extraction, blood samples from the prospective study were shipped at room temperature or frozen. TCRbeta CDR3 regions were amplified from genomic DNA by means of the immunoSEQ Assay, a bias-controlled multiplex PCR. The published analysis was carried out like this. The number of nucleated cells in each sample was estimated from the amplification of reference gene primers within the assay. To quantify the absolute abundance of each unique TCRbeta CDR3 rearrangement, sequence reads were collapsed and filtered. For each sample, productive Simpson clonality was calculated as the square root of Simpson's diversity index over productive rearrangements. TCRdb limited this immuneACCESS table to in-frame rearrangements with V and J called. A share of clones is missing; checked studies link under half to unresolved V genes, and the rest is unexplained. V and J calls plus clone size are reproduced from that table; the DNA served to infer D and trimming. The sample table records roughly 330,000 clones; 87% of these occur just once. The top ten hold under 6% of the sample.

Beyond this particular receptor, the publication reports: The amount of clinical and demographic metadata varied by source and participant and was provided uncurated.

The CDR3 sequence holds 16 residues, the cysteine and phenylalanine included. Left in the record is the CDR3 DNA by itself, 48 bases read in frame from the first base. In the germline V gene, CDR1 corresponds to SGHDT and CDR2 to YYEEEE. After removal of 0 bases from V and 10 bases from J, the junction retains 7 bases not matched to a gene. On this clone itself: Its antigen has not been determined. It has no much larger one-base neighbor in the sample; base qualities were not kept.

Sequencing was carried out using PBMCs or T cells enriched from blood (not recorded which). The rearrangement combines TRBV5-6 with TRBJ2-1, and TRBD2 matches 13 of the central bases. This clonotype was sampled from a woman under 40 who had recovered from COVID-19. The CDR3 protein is CASSLGTSGGVREQFF. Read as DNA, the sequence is TGTGCCAGCAGCTTGGGGACTAGCGGGGGCGTTAGGGAGCAGTTCTTC.